Listed below are T cell receptor beta chains from one sample, sequenced in a study of beta chain features in type 1 diabetes. The method was immunoSEQ multiplex PCR; TCRdb's version includes in-frame clones alone and lacks a portion of them. Of hundreds of thousands of clones listed, 15% are singletons. The sequencing input was naive CD4+ T cells from blood. Receptors were obtained from a man aged 18-30 years with type 1 diabetes. The conserved cysteine and the conserved F or W are not part of the CDR3 here.

len | v_gene | CDR3aa
12 | TRBV5-4 | ASSLAKSGFEQY
13 | TRBV28 | ASSPQQGYNSPLH
15 | TRBV15 | ATSRVKGARIYNEQF
12 | TRBV5-4 | ASSLDEEFHEQY
11 | TRBV29-1 | SAGGQMNTEAF
12 | TRBV7-2 | ASSWDYVVNEQY
11 | TRBV2 | ASLRGGGLAQY
15 | TRBV18 | ASSRGGGGLSNQPQH
12 | TRBV5-1 | ASSRGQGGTEAF
13 | TRBV5-1 | ASSLGLGVLDTQY
11 | TRBV7-2 | ASSMSRGSEQY
11 | TRBV9 | ASTPTSFHEQF
11 | TRBV7-6 | ASSLQGRETQY
11 | TRBV19 | ASSLAAHHEQF
12 | TRBV30 | AWSTTGGTDTQY
12 | TRBV5-4 | ASSLGGRNEKLF
12 | TRBV6-4 | ASSDQGGWEKLF
11 | TRBV7-2 | ASSLKGAATQY
12 | TRBV7-8 | ASSRGHLTGELF
11 | TRBV5-1 | ASRSVADTEAF